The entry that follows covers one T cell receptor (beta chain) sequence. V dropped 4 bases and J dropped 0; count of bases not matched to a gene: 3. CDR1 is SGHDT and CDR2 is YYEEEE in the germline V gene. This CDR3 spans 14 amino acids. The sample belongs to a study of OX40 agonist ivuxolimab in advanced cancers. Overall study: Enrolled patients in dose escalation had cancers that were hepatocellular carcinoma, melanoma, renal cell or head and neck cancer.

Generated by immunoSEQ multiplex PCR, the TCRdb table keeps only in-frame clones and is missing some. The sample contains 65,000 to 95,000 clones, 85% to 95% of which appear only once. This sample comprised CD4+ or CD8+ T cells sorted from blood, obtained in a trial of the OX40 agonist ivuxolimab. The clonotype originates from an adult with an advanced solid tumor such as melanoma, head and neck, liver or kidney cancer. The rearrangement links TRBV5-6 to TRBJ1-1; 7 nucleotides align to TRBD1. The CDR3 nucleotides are TGTGCCAGCAGCCCTGACAGGGTGAACACTGAAGCTTTCTTT. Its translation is CASSPDRVNTEAFF. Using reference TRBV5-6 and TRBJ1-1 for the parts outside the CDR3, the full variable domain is DAGVTQSPTHLIKTRGQQVTLRCSPKSGHDTVSWYQQALGQGPQFIFQYYEEEERQRGNFPDRFSGHQFPNYSSELNVNALLLGDSALYLCASSPDRVNTEAFFGQGTRLTVV.